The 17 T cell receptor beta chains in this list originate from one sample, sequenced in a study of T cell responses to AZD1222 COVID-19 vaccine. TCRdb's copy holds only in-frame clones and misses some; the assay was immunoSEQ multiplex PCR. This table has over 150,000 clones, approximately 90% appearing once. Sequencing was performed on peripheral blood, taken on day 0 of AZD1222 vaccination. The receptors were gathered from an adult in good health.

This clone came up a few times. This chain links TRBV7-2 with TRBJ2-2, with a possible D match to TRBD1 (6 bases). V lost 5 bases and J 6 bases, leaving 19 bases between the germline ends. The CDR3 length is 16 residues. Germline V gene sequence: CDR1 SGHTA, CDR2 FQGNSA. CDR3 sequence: CASSLGDTPVPGELFF. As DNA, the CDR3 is TGTGCCAGCAGCCTTGGGGACACCCCGGTCCCCGGGGAGCTGTTTTTT.

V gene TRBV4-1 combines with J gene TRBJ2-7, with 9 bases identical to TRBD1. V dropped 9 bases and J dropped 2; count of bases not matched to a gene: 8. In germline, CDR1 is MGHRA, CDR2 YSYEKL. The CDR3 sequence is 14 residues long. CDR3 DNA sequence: TGCGCCAGATTCCCGGGACAGGGCACCTACGAGCAGTACTTC. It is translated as CARFPGQGTYEQYF.

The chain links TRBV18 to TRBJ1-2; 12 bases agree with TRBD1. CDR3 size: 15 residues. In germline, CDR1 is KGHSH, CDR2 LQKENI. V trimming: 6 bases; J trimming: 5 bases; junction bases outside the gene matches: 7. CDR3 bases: TGTGCCAGCTCTCCCGGGACAGGGGGCGTGTATGGCTACACCTTC. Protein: CASSPGTGGVYGYTF.

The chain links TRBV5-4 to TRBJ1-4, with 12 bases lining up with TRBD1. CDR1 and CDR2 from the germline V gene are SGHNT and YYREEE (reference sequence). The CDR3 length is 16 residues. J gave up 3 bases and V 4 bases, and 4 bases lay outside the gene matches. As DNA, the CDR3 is TGTGCCAGCAGCGCGGGACAGGGGGCGGCTAATGAAAAACTGTTTTTT. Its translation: CASSAGQGAANEKLFF.

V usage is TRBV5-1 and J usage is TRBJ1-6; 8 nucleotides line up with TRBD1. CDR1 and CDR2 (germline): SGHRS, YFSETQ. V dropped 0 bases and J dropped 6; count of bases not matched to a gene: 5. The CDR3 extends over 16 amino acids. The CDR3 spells CASSLEGGTGNSPLHF. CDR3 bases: TGCGCCAGCAGCTTGGAGGGAGGGACAGGTAATTCACCCCTCCACTTT.

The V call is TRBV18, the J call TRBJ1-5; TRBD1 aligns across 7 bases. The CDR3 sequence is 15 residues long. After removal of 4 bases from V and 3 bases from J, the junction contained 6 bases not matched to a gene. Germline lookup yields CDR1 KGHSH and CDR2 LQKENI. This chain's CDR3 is CASSQTGQINQPQHF. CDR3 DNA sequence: TGTGCCAGCTCACAGACGGGACAGATCAATCAGCCCCAGCATTTT.

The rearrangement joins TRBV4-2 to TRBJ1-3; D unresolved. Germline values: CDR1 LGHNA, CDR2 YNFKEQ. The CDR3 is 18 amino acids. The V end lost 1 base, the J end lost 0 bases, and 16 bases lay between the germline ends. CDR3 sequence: CASSQVHRSEYSGNTIYF. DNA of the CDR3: TGTGCCAGCAGCCAAGTACATCGGAGCGAGTACTCTGGAAACACCATATATTTT.

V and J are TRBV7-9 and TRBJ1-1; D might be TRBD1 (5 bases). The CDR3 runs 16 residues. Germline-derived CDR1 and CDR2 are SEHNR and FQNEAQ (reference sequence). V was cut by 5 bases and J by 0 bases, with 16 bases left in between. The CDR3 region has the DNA TGTGCCAGCAGCCGCGGGGGGTACAGCTTGAACACTGAAGCTTTCTTT. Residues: CASSRGGYSLNTEAFF.

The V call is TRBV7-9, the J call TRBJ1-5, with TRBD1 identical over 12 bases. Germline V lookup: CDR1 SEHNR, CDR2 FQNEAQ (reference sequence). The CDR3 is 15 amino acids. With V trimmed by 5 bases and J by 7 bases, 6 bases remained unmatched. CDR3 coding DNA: TGTGCCAGCAGCCCGGGACAGGGGGCAGAGCAGCCCCAGCATTTT. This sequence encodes CASSPGQGAEQPQHF.

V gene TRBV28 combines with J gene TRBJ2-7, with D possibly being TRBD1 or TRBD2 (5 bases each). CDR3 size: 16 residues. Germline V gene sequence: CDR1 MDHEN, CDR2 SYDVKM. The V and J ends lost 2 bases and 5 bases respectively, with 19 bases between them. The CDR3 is CASSLPQTAGADEQYF. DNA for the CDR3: TGTGCCAGCAGTTTACCGCAAACGGCCGGGGCCGACGAGCAGTACTTC.

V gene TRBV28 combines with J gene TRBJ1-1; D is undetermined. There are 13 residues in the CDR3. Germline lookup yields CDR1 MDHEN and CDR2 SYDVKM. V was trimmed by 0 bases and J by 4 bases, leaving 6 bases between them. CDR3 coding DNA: TGTGCCAGCAGTTTATGGTCCCTCACTGAAGCTTTCTTT. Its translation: CASSLWSLTEAFF. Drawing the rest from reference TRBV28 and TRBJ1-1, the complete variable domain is DVKVTQSSRYLVKRTGEKVFLECVQDMDHENMFWYRQDPGLGLRLIYFSYDVKMKEKGDIPEGYSVSREKKERFSLILESASTNQTSMYLCASSLWSLTEAFFGQGTRLTVV.

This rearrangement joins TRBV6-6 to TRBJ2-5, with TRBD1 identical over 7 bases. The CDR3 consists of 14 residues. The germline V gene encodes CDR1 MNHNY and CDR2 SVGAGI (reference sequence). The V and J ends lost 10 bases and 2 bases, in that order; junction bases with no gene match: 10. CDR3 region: CATNRGGGQETQYF. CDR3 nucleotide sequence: TGTGCCACCAACAGGGGCGGCGGTCAAGAGACCCAGTACTTC.

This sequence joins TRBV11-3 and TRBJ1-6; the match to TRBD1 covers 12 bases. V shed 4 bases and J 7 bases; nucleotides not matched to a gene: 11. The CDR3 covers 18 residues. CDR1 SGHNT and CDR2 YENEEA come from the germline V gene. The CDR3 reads CASSSRDRGPGGNSPLHF. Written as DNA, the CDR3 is TGTGCCAGCAGCTCCAGGGACAGGGGGCCCGGTGGGAATTCACCCCTCCACTTT.

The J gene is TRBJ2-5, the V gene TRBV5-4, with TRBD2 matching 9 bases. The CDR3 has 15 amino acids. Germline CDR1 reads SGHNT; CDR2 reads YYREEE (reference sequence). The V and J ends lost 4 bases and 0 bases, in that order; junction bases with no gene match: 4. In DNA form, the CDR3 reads TGTGCCAGCAGCATCCCTAGCGGGGACCAAGAGACCCAGTACTTC. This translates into CASSIPSGDQETQYF.

CDR3 nucleotide sequence: TGCGCCAGCAGTCAGACAGGGGTTCGTGGCTACACCTTC. As protein: CASSQTGVRGYTF. The chain recombines TRBV5-1 with TRBJ1-2; 8 nucleotides align to TRBD1. Germline V gene lookup returns CDR1 SGHRS and CDR2 YFSETQ. The CDR3 is 13 residues long. Trimming at V came to 5 bases and at J to 7 bases, leaving 7 bases not matched to a gene.

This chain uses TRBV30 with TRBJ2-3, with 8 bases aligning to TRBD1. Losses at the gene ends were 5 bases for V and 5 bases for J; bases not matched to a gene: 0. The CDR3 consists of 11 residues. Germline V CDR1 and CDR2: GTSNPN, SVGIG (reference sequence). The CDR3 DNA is TGTGCCTGGGGACAGGGAGATACGCAGTATTTT. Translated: CAWGQGDTQYF. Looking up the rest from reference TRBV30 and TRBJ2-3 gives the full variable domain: SQTIHQWPATLVQPVGSPLSLECTVEGTSNPNLYWYRQAAGRGLQLLFYSVGIGQISSEVPQNLSASRPQDRQFILSSKKLLLSDSGFYLCAWGQGDTQYFGPGTRLTVL.

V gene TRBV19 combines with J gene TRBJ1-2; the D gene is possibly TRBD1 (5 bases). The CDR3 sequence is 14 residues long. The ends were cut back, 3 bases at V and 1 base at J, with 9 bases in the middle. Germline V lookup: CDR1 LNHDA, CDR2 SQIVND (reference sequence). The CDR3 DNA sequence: TGTGCCAGTAGTATTAGGGGCCTTAACTATGGCTACACCTTC. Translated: CASSIRGLNYGYTF.